This TCR beta chain was identified during a study of vaccination effects on CD4 cells after COVID-19. Across the study: Cultures used over 1.5 million PBMC per well, approximately 9.6 IU/ml IL-2 and around 9.7 ug/ml peptides. General observations from the study: Convalescent patients were few in the study, and early post-infection timepoints were absent. Clonal contraction was marked in infection- and vaccine-induced clones late after vaccination.

Libraries were prepared by immunoSEQ multiplex PCR; TCRdb keeps only in-frame clonotypes and omits some of them. This sample has approximately 61,000 clones; approximately 80% occur once, and the top ten carry more than 4%. Once cultured for approximately 10 days, the cells underwent separation to obtain CD4+ T cells. Each participant was administered two doses of either the BNT162b2 or the mRNA-1273 vaccine. Researchers swapped half the medium for IL-2 medium on both days 3 and 7. As regards this clone: Its cognate antigen is unknown.

The V end was cut by 7 bases, the J end by 0 bases, with 7 bases between. The CDR3 consists of 14 residues. CDR1 and CDR2 from the germline V gene are MDHEN and SYDVKM. The TCR sequence derives from a human donor who received a COVID-19 vaccine. The sample was CD4+ T cells from PBMCs cultured without peptide, taken after COVID-19 vaccination. This chain connects TRBV28 to TRBJ1-6, with D uncertain. The CDR3 nucleotides are TGTGCCAGCAAGTACAGCTCCTATAATTCACCCCTCCACTTT. This translates into CASKYSSYNSPLHF.